One and the same sample provided the 29 T cell receptor beta chains below, sequenced in a study of blood T cell repertoires in COVID-19. The assay was immunoSEQ multiplex PCR, and TCRdb's table has in-frame clones only and misses some. The data contain about 230,000 clones, 70% to 90% of them seen just once; the ten biggest clones take up under 14%. What was sequenced was peripheral blood. These receptor sequences come from a man between 50 and 59 years old with COVID-19, enrolled during active disease.

V gene TRBV11-2 combines with J gene TRBJ2-2; tentative D call: TRBD1 (5 bases). The CDR3 sequence is 16 residues long. CDR1 is SGHAT and CDR2 is FQNNGV in the germline V gene. Trimming removed 0 bases from V and 4 bases from J, with 12 bases in between. The CDR3: CASSLESRVGTGELFF. DNA of the CDR3: TGTGCCAGCAGCTTAGAATCCAGGGTCGGCACCGGGGAGCTGTTTTTT.

This clone appeared once. This sequence joins TRBV4-1 and TRBJ2-1; D might be TRBD1 (6 bases). Per the germline V gene, CDR1 is MGHRA and CDR2 is YSYEKL. The CDR3 is 15 residues long. V lost 0 bases and J 4 bases, leaving 10 bases between the germline ends. This CDR3 is CASSQDRTGYNEQFF. In DNA, the CDR3 is TGCGCCAGCAGCCAAGACCGAACAGGGTACAATGAGCAGTTCTTC.

V is TRBV27 and J is TRBJ1-2; 8 positions agree with TRBD1. The germline V gene has CDR1 MNHEY and CDR2 SMNVEV (reference sequence). The V and J ends lost 5 bases and 4 bases, in that order; junction bases with no gene match: 9. This CDR3 is built from 15 residues. CDR3 region: CASSVQGGPIYGYTF. The CDR3 region has the DNA TGTGCCAGCAGTGTACAGGGGGGCCCTATCTATGGCTACACCTTC.

The CDR3 region is CASSPPFRGRATNEQFF. DNA for the CDR3: TGTGCCAGCAGTCCCCCCTTTCGCGGGAGGGCCACCAATGAGCAGTTCTTC. The chain combines TRBV6-6 with TRBJ2-1; 9 nucleotides agree with TRBD2. Germline loops: CDR1 MNHNY, CDR2 SVGAGI (reference sequence). V trimming: 5 bases; J trimming: 6 bases; junction bases outside the gene matches: 14. The CDR3 spans 17 residues.

The genes are TRBV19 and TRBJ2-1; 7 bases align to TRBD2. The CDR3 length is 15 residues. Germline loops: CDR1 LNHDA, CDR2 SQIVND (reference sequence). J gave up 1 base and V 5 bases, and 5 bases lay outside the gene matches. The DNA of the CDR3 is TGTGCCAGTAGTCCTAGCGGCCGATCCTACAATGAGCAGTTCTTC. Its translation is CASSPSGRSYNEQFF. Variable domain in full (rest from reference TRBV19 and TRBJ2-1): DGGITQSPKYLFRKEGQNVTLSCEQNLNHDAMYWYRQDPGQGLRLIYYSQIVNDFQKGDIAEGYSVSREKKESFPLTVTSAQKNPTAFYLCASSPSGRSYNEQFFGPGTRLTVL.

The chain is built from TRBV11-3 and TRBJ2-5; D possibly corresponds to TRBD2 (5 bases). V lost 6 bases, J lost 5 bases, and 7 bases lay in between. The CDR3 has 11 residues. Germline V gives CDR1 SGHNT, CDR2 YENEEA. The CDR3 loop reads CASSSGETQYF. The CDR3 coding sequence is TGTGCCAGCAGTTCGGGGGAGACCCAGTACTTC.

This chain joins TRBV6-5 and TRBJ1-4, with TRBD1 as a possible D gene (6 bases). V gave up 4 bases and J gave up 3 bases, with 12 bases separating them. CDR3 length equals 15 residues. CDR1 and CDR2 (germline): MNHEY, SVGAGI. CDR3 bases: TGTGCCAGCAGTTCCCCCAGACAGGCTAATGAAAAACTGTTTTTT. Amino acids: CASSSPRQANEKLFF.

The V gene is TRBV24-1, the J gene TRBJ1-5, with 9 bases identical to TRBD1. This CDR3 has 17 residues. V lost 3 bases to trimming and J lost 4 bases; unmatched junction nucleotides: 9. CDR1 and CDR2 from the germline V gene are KGHDR and SFDVKD. CDR3 nucleotides: TGTGCCACCAGTGATATCGACAGGGGGTTTGGGAATCAGCCCCAGCATTTT. Its translation is CATSDIDRGFGNQPQHF.

V usage is TRBV18 and J usage is TRBJ1-5; D perhaps matches TRBD1 (6 bases). There are 14 residues in the CDR3. V dropped 3 bases and J dropped 6 bases, with 12 bases sitting between them. Germline V lookup: CDR1 KGHSH, CDR2 LQKENI. The DNA of the CDR3 is TGTGCCAGCTCACCGCTCCGGGGGGCTCAGCCCCAGCATTTT. Translating gives CASSPLRGAQPQHF.

This sequence joins TRBV6-6 and TRBJ2-7, with 8 bases aligning to TRBD2. J gave up 6 bases and V 7 bases, and 8 bases lay outside the gene matches. This CDR3 spans 13 amino acids. The germline gives CDR1 MNHNY, CDR2 SVGAGI (reference sequence). CDR3 in amino acids: CASTLRGASEQYF. For the CDR3, the DNA is TGTGCCAGCACCCTGCGGGGGGCGAGCGAGCAGTACTTC.

In this sample, this clone turned up a few times. The CDR3 is CATSRGGTGAYEQYF. The DNA of the CDR3 is TGTGCCACCAGCAGAGGAGGGACAGGCGCCTACGAGCAGTACTTC. V is TRBV15 and J is TRBJ2-7; TRBD1 matches at 8 bases. The germline V gene encodes CDR1 LNHNV and CDR2 YYDKDF (reference sequence). The CDR3 runs to 15 residues. Trimming at V came to 1 base and at J to 2 bases, leaving 4 bases not matched to a gene.

The V call is TRBV19, the J call TRBJ2-2; perhaps TRBD1 as D (5 bases). CDR1 LNHDA and CDR2 SQIVND come from the germline V gene (reference sequence). With 5 bases removed from V and 7 bases from J, the gap between germline ends came to 17 bases. The CDR3 length is 15 residues. CDR3 region: CASSAQGVRGGELFF. CDR3 nucleotide sequence: TGTGCCAGTAGTGCCCAGGGCGTCCGTGGCGGGGAGCTGTTTTTT. The full variable domain, in which reference TRBV19 and TRBJ2-2 provide the parts outside the CDR3, is DGGITQSPKYLFRKEGQNVTLSCEQNLNHDAMYWYRQDPGQGLRLIYYSQIVNDFQKGDIAEGYSVSREKKESFPLTVTSAQKNPTAFYLCASSAQGVRGGELFFGEGSRLTVL.

The chain uses TRBV19 and TRBJ1-5, with 12 bases that match TRBD1. The J segment lost 6 bases and the V segment lost 7 bases, leaving 4 bases of the junction unmatched. This CDR3 comprises 14 residues. The germline CDR1 and CDR2 sequences are LNHDA and SQIVND (reference sequence). The chain's CDR3 is CASTGTGGGQPQHF. In DNA, the CDR3 is TGTGCCAGTACCGGGACAGGGGGCGGTCAGCCCCAGCATTTT.

This clone was detected only once. V gene TRBV5-4 combines with J gene TRBJ2-2; possible D gene TRBD2, 5 bases. Germline loops: CDR1 SGHNT, CDR2 YYREEE (reference sequence). The CDR3 totals 14 residues. V gave up 0 bases and J gave up 4 bases, with 7 bases separating them. The CDR3 sequence: CASSLGGSTGELFF. The CDR3 DNA is TGTGCCAGCAGCTTGGGAGGGTCCACCGGGGAGCTGTTTTTT.

V is TRBV9 and J is TRBJ2-5, with D tentatively TRBD1 (6 bases). CDR3 size: 15 residues. Germline CDR1 reads SGDLS; CDR2 reads YYNGEE. V gave up 0 bases and J gave up 2 bases, with 11 bases separating them. CDR3 coding DNA: TGTGCCAGCAGCGTAGGAGTGGGGGCACAAGAGACCCAGTACTTC. Its translation is CASSVGVGAQETQYF.

The V and J genes are TRBV25-1 and TRBJ2-7, with 13 bases lining up with TRBD2. Germline trimming cut 2 bases from V and 4 bases from J; bases unmatched to any gene: 8. This CDR3 has 17 amino acids. Germline CDR1 and CDR2: MGHDK and SYGVNS. The CDR3 spells CASSEVLGTSGVYEQYF. CDR3 in DNA: TGTGCCAGCAGTGAAGTCTTGGGGACTAGCGGGGTATACGAGCAGTACTTC.

V usage is TRBV19 and J usage is TRBJ2-1; a weak D match, TRBD2 (6 bases). The germline V and J ends were trimmed by 1 base and 4 bases, with 23 bases remaining between them. The germline V gene encodes CDR1 LNHDA and CDR2 SQIVND (reference sequence). The CDR3 has 19 amino acids. As DNA, the CDR3 is TGTGCCAGTAGTATAGGTCTAGGCCCGGGAGACGGTACATACAATGAGCAGTTCTTC. Its protein is CASSIGLGPGDGTYNEQFF.

V usage is TRBV10-1 and J usage is TRBJ1-2; 8 bases match TRBD1. CDR3 length: 13 amino acids. V lost 5 bases and J lost 8; bases outside the gene matches: 7. CDR1 WNHNN and CDR2 SYGVQD come from the germline V gene (reference sequence). For the CDR3, the DNA is TGCGCCAGCAGTCCTGACAGGGGTCGAGGCTACACCTTC. Translation gives CASSPDRGRGYTF.

This chain uses TRBV21-1 with TRBJ2-7; the D segment call TRBD1 is taken from the table without a DNA check. TRBV21-1 represents a pseudogene. This CDR3 has 14 residues. The CDR3 sequence: CARDPGDKIYEQYF. The CDR3 coding sequence is TGTGCCAGGGATCCTGGGGACAAAATCTACGAGCAGTACTTC.

For the CDR3, the DNA is TGTGCCAGCAGCCCGGGAAGATCCTACAATGAGCAGTTCTTC. Amino acid sequence: CASSPGRSYNEQFF. This chain joins TRBV3-1 (or the pseudogene TRBV3-2) and TRBJ2-1, with D perhaps TRBD2 (5 bases). Per the germline V gene, CDR1 is LGHDT and CDR2 is YNNKEL (reference sequence). V was clipped by 4 bases and J by 1 base, with 8 bases between them. The CDR3 runs to 14 residues.

The V call is TRBV7-2, the J call TRBJ1-2; 8 bases map to TRBD1. V dropped 3 bases and J dropped 2; count of bases not matched to a gene: 2. Germline lookup yields CDR1 SGHTA and CDR2 FQGNSA. This CDR3 region has 14 residues. The CDR3 here is CASSLGTGNYGYTF. The CDR3 DNA is TGTGCCAGCAGCTTGGGGACAGGCAACTATGGCTACACCTTC. The full variable domain, its missing parts supplied by reference TRBV7-2 and TRBJ1-2, is GAGVSQSPSNKVTEKGKDVELRCDPISGHTALYWYRQSLGQGLEFLIYFQGNSAPDKSGLPSDRFSAERTGGSVSTLTIQRTQQEDSAVYLCASSLGTGNYGYTFGSGTRLTVV.

The genes are TRBV25-1 and TRBJ2-3, with 8 bases that match TRBD2. The ends lost 4 bases at V and 8 bases at J; junction bases unmatched: 11. This CDR3 comprises 15 residues. Germline V CDR1 and CDR2: MGHDK, SYGVNS. The CDR3 sequence: CASSAPGSGRGTQYF. The CDR3 nucleotides read TGTGCCAGCAGTGCCCCGGGAAGCGGGAGAGGTACGCAGTATTTT.

This chain links TRBV7-9 with TRBJ2-2, with unresolved D. Germline-derived CDR1 and CDR2 are SEHNR and FQNEAQ (reference sequence). The length of the CDR3 is 15 residues. The germline V and J ends were trimmed by 8 bases and 3 bases, with 16 bases remaining between them. The CDR3, as DNA: TGTGCCAGCCTTGCGGATCAAAGCCACACCGGGGAGCTGTTTTTT. This codes for CASLADQSHTGELFF.

In this sample, this clone turned up once. This chain joins TRBV5-1 and TRBJ2-7; 10 bases fit TRBD1. V lost 4 bases, J lost 2 bases, and 3 bases stayed unmatched. The CDR3 sequence is 14 residues long. CDR1 SGHRS and CDR2 YFSETQ come from the germline V gene. The CDR3, as DNA: TGCGCCAGCAGCACCGGGACAGGGGCCTACGAGCAGTACTTC. Its translation is CASSTGTGAYEQYF.

This chain uses TRBV10-3 with TRBJ2-5, with D perhaps TRBD2 (5 bases). The CDR3 extends over 14 amino acids. Germline CDR1 ENHRY, CDR2 SYGVKD. Trimming stripped 4 bases from V and 2 bases from J, with 11 bases between. The CDR3 here is CAISAPGSQETQYF. DNA for the CDR3: TGTGCCATCAGTGCCCCGGGGTCACAAGAGACCCAGTACTTC.

The chain's CDR3 is CASSLGTSGRVNEQFF. CDR3 sequence (DNA): TGCGCCAGCAGCTTGGGGACTAGCGGGAGAGTCAATGAGCAGTTCTTC. This chain connects TRBV5-1 to TRBJ2-1; 13 positions agree with TRBD2. V gave up 0 bases and J gave up 6 bases; unmatched junction bases: 3. The CDR3 is 16 amino acids. Germline CDR1 is SGHRS and CDR2 is YFSETQ.

The V and J genes are TRBV30 and TRBJ2-3; D is unclear. This CDR3 spans 13 amino acids. V was pared by 6 bases and J by 4 bases, with 14 bases between. Germline V CDR1 and CDR2: GTSNPN, SVGIG (reference sequence). The CDR3 reads CACVESTPDTQYF. DNA of the CDR3: TGTGCCTGCGTGGAGAGTACGCCAGATACGCAGTATTTT.

This clone appeared once. The CDR3 sequence: CASSLQSGWRAEKLFF. For the CDR3, the DNA is TGTGCCAGTAGCCTGCAGTCCGGATGGCGGGCGGAAAAACTGTTTTTT. The chain uses TRBV19 and TRBJ1-4; no definite D call. The CDR3 is 16 residues long. The V and J ends lost 6 bases and 8 bases respectively, with 22 bases between them. Looked up from germline, CDR1 is LNHDA and CDR2 is SQIVND (reference sequence).

The chain is built from TRBV13 and TRBJ1-4, with TRBD1 identical over 10 bases. With 5 bases clipped from V and 6 bases from J, the junction kept 9 bases outside the gene matches. Germline assignment: CDR1 PRHDT and CDR2 FYEKMQ (reference sequence). This CDR3 has 16 residues. In DNA, the CDR3 is TGTGCCAGCAGCCTAAGACAGGGGGCGACGTATGAAAAACTGTTTTTT. It translates to CASSLRQGATYEKLFF.